This T cell receptor (beta chain) originates from a study of OX40 agonist ivuxolimab in advanced cancers. Broadly, across the study: Ivuxolimab, which targeted the costimulatory receptor OX40 (CD134), was an agonistic, fully human IgG2 monoclonal antibody. Partial responses were achieved by three dose-escalation patients, of whom one had hepatocellular carcinoma and two had cutaneous melanoma. The paper describes the monotherapy dose-escalation part (N ≈ 49 patients) of the phase I trial of ivuxolimab. Among the roughly 52 dose-escalation patients, about 20 had hepatocellular carcinoma, around 15 melanoma, 9 renal cell carcinoma and 9 head and neck cancer. In the dose-escalation cohort, 70% to 85% of patients were male, and the mean age was 60 years with a range of about 23 to 79. Peripheral TCRbeta sequencing aimed to test whether ivuxolimab altered TCR sequence diversity and caused clonal T-cell expansion. Prior anti-PD-1, anti-PD-L1 or anti-CTLA-4 therapy was permitted, and checkpoint inhibitors had been received by less than 45% of dose-escalation patients. Intravenous ivuxolimab was administered to patients every 2 weeks at six dose levels: 0.01, 0.1, 0.3, 1.5, 3 and 10 mg/kg. The paper's findings and limits, for the study overall: Partial responders in the 0.1-3.0 mg/kg groups had among the lowest normalized peripheral clonal expansion, especially among CD8+ T cells. Low levels of normalized T-cell clonal expansion were also seen in some patients who did not respond. The antigen specificity of the clonally expanded peripheral T cells was not determined. After ivuxolimab, CD8+ T cells had more expanded clones than CD4+ T cells on average. At doses of 0.1 to 3.0 mg/kg, clonal expansion of both CD4+ and CD8+ T cells in blood was seen between baseline and week 6.

Genomic DNA was isolated from the sorted cells so that the TCRbeta CDR3 region could be sequenced. The immunoSEQ Assay was used for sequencing of TCRbeta CDR3 regions. The table was pulled from immuneACCESS by TCRdb, which kept in-frame rearrangements only. Such tables lose some clones; where checked, under half of the loss comes from unresolved V genes, and the rest has no known cause. This sample holds some 45,000 clones; around 87% were observed only once. The ten largest clones represent 35% of the sample. Details on this clone: Its antigen remains undetermined. No base quality values were provided; no much bigger clone lies one nucleotide off.

V drops 5 bases and J drops 4 bases, leaving 14 bases in between. The CDR1 and CDR2 encoded by the germline V gene are SGHTA and FQGTGA. From the cysteine up to the phenylalanine, the CDR3 has a length of 15 residues. The kept DNA is CDR3 alone, 45 bases in frame from the first base. The trial excluded patients who had a history of autoimmune disease or who were on systemic immunosuppression. In every dose cohort, peripheral blood was drawn for TCR sequencing at baseline, cycle 4 day 1, and cycle 7 day 1. Samples were obtained from an open-label, multicenter, first-in-human phase I dose-escalation trial of ivuxolimab. The trial enrolled adults with locally advanced or metastatic head and neck squamous cell, hepatocellular, melanoma or renal cell carcinoma. Before TCR sequencing, CD4+ T cells and CD8+ T cells from peripheral blood were sorted into separate populations.

This receptor was taken from an adult with an advanced solid tumor such as melanoma, head and neck, liver or kidney cancer. This chain is built from TRBV7-3 and TRBJ2-2; the D segment could be TRBD1, given 6 matching bases. Sample: CD4+ or CD8+ T cells sorted from blood, taken in a trial of the OX40 agonist ivuxolimab. The CDR3 loop reads CASSPNRAATGELFF. At the DNA level, the sequence is TGTGCCAGCAGCCCAAACAGGGCCGCCACCGGGGAGCTGTTTTTT.